This TCR beta chain was captured in a study of blood T cell repertoires in COVID-19. Germline lookup yields CDR1 MGHRA and CDR2 YSYEKL. The CDR3 is 17 residues long. The trim removed 1 base at V and 2 bases at J, leaving 5 bases unmatched. Sequenced by immunoSEQ multiplex PCR; TCRdb stores in-frame clones only, minus some. The profile shows roughly 230,000 clones, around 91% of them singletons. The receptor comes from a woman aged 55-69 years with COVID-19, enrolled during active disease. The chain carries TRBV4-1 and TRBJ1-5; 10 positions match TRBD1. Input material: peripheral blood. The CDR3 DNA follows: TGCGCCAGCAGCCAAGGTCGGACAGGGGGACGCAATCAGCCCCAGCATTTT. Encoded protein: CASSQGRTGGRNQPQHF.